This is a list of T cell receptor beta chains from one sample in a study of CXCR3 chemokines and chemotherapy response in bladder cancer. MiXCR was run by TCRdb on the PCR reads, yielding one entry per CDR3 protein. The repertoire holds about 5,000 distinct CDR3 sequences, approximately 14% seen once, with around a tenth in the top ten. This material was collected from a patient whose treatment included neoadjuvant chemotherapy. These receptors came from a human donor with bladder cancer that responded to neoadjuvant chemotherapy. The CDR3 runs from the conserved cysteine through the conserved F or W. Each record gives: D gene, J gene, V gene, clone size, CDR3 protein, CDR3 DNA. D genes are given only for firm matches. The listing skips clone size in some rows; elsewhere it reads once, few, many or a size class.

- TRBJ1-1 TRBV5-4 medium-sized CASSLAPNTEAFF TGTGCCAGCAGCTTGGCTCCGAACACTGAAGCTTTCTTT
- TRBJ1-5 TRBV7-2 medium-sized CASSSLTREQPQHF TGTGCCAGCAGCTCGCTTACTCGTGAGCAGCCCCAGCATTTT
TRBD1 TRBJ2-7 TRBV7-9 many CASSHNRGPGYEQYF TGTGCCAGCAGCCATAACAGGGGGCCGGGATACGAGCAGTACTTC
- TRBJ2-2 TRBV14 many CASSQTRKGDTGELFF TGTGCCAGCAGCCAAACGAGGAAGGGCGACACCGGGGAGCTGTTTTTT
- TRBJ1-3 TRBV30 many CAWNGGFSSGNTIYF TGTGCCTGGAATGGGGGTTTTAGCTCTGGAAACACCATATATTTT
- TRBJ2-7 TRBV19 many CASSIKLGQSSYYEQYF TGTGCCAGTAGTATAAAACTCGGACAGAGTTCTTACTACGAGCAGTACTTC
- TRBJ2-2 TRBV29-1 many CSGRGRGSGRSDTGELFF TGCAGCGGGAGGGGCAGGGGGAGCGGGAGATCGGACACCGGGGAGCTGTTTTTT
TRBD1 TRBJ1-6 TRBV10-3 medium-sized CAIRATGSSYNSPLHF TGTGCCATCAGAGCGACAGGGAGCTCCTATAATTCACCCCTCCACTTT
- TRBJ2-2 TRBV15 many CATSSRTLGELFF TGTGCCACCAGCTCGCGGACTCTCGGGGAGCTGTTTTTT
- TRBJ1-2 TRBV11-3 medium-sized CASSLGQGFRYGYTF TGTGCCAGCAGCTTAGGGCAGGGTTTTCGCTATGGCTACACCTTC
- TRBJ1-4 TRBV6-1 medium-sized CASSDSTPGAKLFF TGTGCCAGCAGCGATTCGACCCCAGGGGCAAAACTGTTTTTT
- TRBJ1-5 TRBV3-1 - CASSQDGYGDQPQHF TGTGCCAGCAGCCAAGATGGGTATGGGGATCAGCCCCAGCATTTT
- TRBJ1-2 TRBV6-5 medium-sized CASRNRENYGYTF TGTGCCAGCAGAAACAGGGAAAACTATGGCTACACCTTC
- TRBJ2-5 TRBV20-1 few CSAQGSIQETQYF TGCAGTGCTCAGGGTAGTATTCAAGAGACCCAGTACTTC
- TRBJ2-6 TRBV24-1 medium-sized CATSDRLSGANVLTF TGTGCCACCAGTGACAGGTTGTCCGGGGCCAACGTCCTGACTTTC
- TRBJ2-1 TRBV24-1 medium-sized CATSYRGEQFF TGTGCCACCAGTTATCGAGGAGAGCAGTTCTTC
- TRBJ2-7 TRBV6-1 many CASSEGAVIYEQYF TGTGCCAGCAGTGAAGGGGCAGTTATCTACGAGCAGTACTTC
TRBD2 TRBJ2-3 TRBV6-6 medium-sized CASSYLTGLGGDTQYF TGTGCCAGCAGTTACCTGACGGGACTAGGGGGGGATACGCAGTATTTT
- TRBJ2-2 TRBV7-3 many CASSLIRSTGSTGELFF TGTGCCAGCAGCTTAATTCGTTCGACAGGCAGTACCGGGGAGCTGTTTTTT
- TRBJ2-5 TRBV19 many CASSIRGVKETQYF TGTGCCAGTAGTATAAGGGGGGTCAAAGAGACCCAGTACTTC
- TRBJ2-2 TRBV20-1 few CSASGVITGELFF TGCAGTGCTAGTGGGGTTATCACCGGGGAGCTGTTTTTT
- TRBJ1-2 TRBV29-1 medium-sized CSVEGQPYGYTF TGCAGCGTTGAGGGCCAGCCCTATGGCTACACCTTC
TRBD1 TRBJ2-7 TRBV13 few CASSSNRDSGSYEQYF TGTGCCAGCAGCTCCAACCGGGACAGTGGGTCCTACGAGCAGTACTTC
TRBD1 TRBJ1-2 TRBV19 medium-sized CASKGAESAISGYTF TGTGCCAGTAAGGGGGCTGAGTCGGCTATCAGTGGCTACACCTTC
TRBD1 TRBJ2-5 TRBV27 many CASSTGTGGGGETQYF TGTGCCAGCAGCACCGGGACAGGGGGCGGAGGTGAGACCCAGTACTTC
- TRBJ2-6 TRBV30 few CAWRGPISGANVLTF TGTGCCTGGAGAGGCCCGATCTCTGGGGCCAACGTCCTGACTTTC
TRBD1 TRBJ1-4 TRBV12-3/TRBV12-4 many CASSIGQGAGEKLFF TGTGCCAGCAGTATCGGACAGGGGGCGGGGGAAAAACTGTTTTTT
- TRBJ2-1 TRBV5-4 many CASSRVRGSIDNEQFF TGTGCCAGCAGCCGGGTGCGAGGGAGCATCGACAATGAGCAGTTCTTC
- TRBJ1-6 TRBV7-9 medium-sized CASSSPGGNSPLHF TGTGCCAGCAGCTCCCCGGGAGGTAATTCACCCCTCCACTTT
- TRBJ1-5 TRBV15 many CATTDSNQPQHF TGTGCCACGACAGATAGCAATCAGCCCCAGCATTTT
- TRBJ1-2 TRBV7-2 - CASSGFDPAHGYTF TGTGCCAGCAGCGGATTCGACCCCGCTCACGGCTACACCTTC
TRBD2 TRBJ2-3 TRBV5-4 many CASSPNPQEWRESTDTQYF TGTGCCAGCAGCCCGAACCCCCAAGAGTGGCGGGAGAGCACAGATACGCAGTATTTT
- TRBJ1-5 TRBV6-1 medium-sized CASSAGRQGDQPQHF TGTGCCAGCAGTGCCGGGAGGCAGGGAGATCAGCCCCAGCATTTT